This entry lists 6 T cell receptor beta chains sequenced from one sample in a study of T cell changes during pregnancy in multiple sclerosis. Assay used: immunoSEQ multiplex PCR; TCRdb lists only in-frame clones, some missing. The profile shows around 40,000 clones, about 92% of them singletons. The input for sequencing was CD4+ T cells from peripheral blood mononuclear cells, taken after pregnancy. Every receptor here comes from a female donor in good health, enrolled as a control in a pregnancy study.

The chain couples TRBV27 to TRBJ2-7, with 9 bases identical to TRBD1. There are 15 residues in the CDR3. The V and J ends lost 5 bases and 3 bases, in that order; junction bases with no gene match: 8. Germline CDR1 is MNHEY and CDR2 is SMNVEV (reference sequence). This CDR3 reads CASSPSGTGIYEQYF. The CDR3 DNA is TGTGCCAGCAGTCCATCCGGGACAGGGATCTACGAGCAGTACTTC.

Points on this clone: This specimen includes other DNA sequences encoding the same CDR3. This chain links TRBV5-4 with TRBJ2-5; weak D call: TRBD2 (5 bases). V lost 3 bases to trimming and J lost 5 bases, with 11 bases between them. Germline CDR1 is SGHNT and CDR2 is YYREEE (reference sequence). The CDR3 loop spans 13 amino acids. The CDR3 spells CASSSGIQETQYF. In nucleotides, the CDR3 is TGTGCCAGCAGCTCCGGGATACAGGAGACCCAGTACTTC. Full variable domain (missing parts from reference TRBV5-4 and TRBJ2-5): ETGVTQSPTHLIKTRGQQVTLRCSSQSGHNTVSWYQQALGQGPQFIFQYYREEENGRGNFPPRFSGLQFPNYSSELNVNALELDDSALYLCASSSGIQETQYFGPGTRLLVL.

V gene TRBV9 combines with J gene TRBJ2-1; the match to TRBD2 covers 8 bases. This CDR3 region has 14 residues. Germline CDR1 is SGDLS and CDR2 is YYNGEE. The V and J ends lost 3 bases and 8 bases, in that order; junction bases with no gene match: 7. The CDR3 spells CASSAGGGLDEQFF. The CDR3 DNA reads TGTGCCAGCAGCGCCGGGGGGGGGCTTGATGAGCAGTTCTTC.

The chain has TRBV7-2 and TRBJ2-5; D uncertain. The CDR3 is 14 residues long. CDR1 is SGHTA and CDR2 is FQGNSA in the germline V gene. The V end was cut by 5 bases, the J end by 5 bases, with 15 bases between. The CDR3 bases are TGTGCCAGCAGCCTCGGTTTCTTGAGGGAGACCCAGTACTTC. This sequence encodes CASSLGFLRETQYF.

This rearrangement joins TRBV7-8 to TRBJ2-3, with 10 bases aligning to TRBD2. V dropped 3 bases and J dropped 1; count of bases not matched to a gene: 10. This CDR3 is built from 18 residues. CDR1 is SGHVS and CDR2 is FQNEAQ in the germline V gene. The chain's CDR3 is CASSFKGGLAFGTDTQYF. Written as DNA, the CDR3 is TGTGCCAGCAGCTTTAAAGGGGGACTAGCGTTTGGCACAGATACGCAGTATTTT.

Only one count was recorded for this clone. The chain employs TRBV18 and TRBJ2-5; TRBD1 agrees at 7 bases. Germline CDR1 KGHSH, CDR2 LQKENI. Unmatched junction bases numbered 8, after V lost 2 bases and J lost 8 bases. The CDR3 consists of 14 residues. CDR3 sequence reads: CASSPTRDSPTQYF. CDR3 sequence (DNA): TGTGCCAGCTCACCAACACGGGACAGTCCAACCCAGTACTTC.